This T cell receptor beta chain is from a study of radiotherapy plus CTLA-4 blockade in lung cancer. Study results and limitations: In blood, TCR clones derived from the tumor expanded after radiotherapy plus ipilimumab.

With regard to this clone: Its specificity is unknown.

This CDR3 region has 16 residues. With 3 bases removed from V and 7 bases from J, the gap between germline ends came to 16 bases. From germline, CDR1 is MDHEN and CDR2 SYDVKM. Data came from immunoSEQ multiplex PCR; TCRdb stores just in-frame clones and leaves some out. The repertoire consists of roughly 120,000 clones, with roughly four fifths occurring once and the leading ten covering about 3.3%. The chain uses TRBV28 and TRBJ1-6; D unresolved. The sequencing used peripheral blood, collected from a patient treated with radiotherapy plus ipilimumab. The TCR originated in a human donor with non-small cell lung cancer that progressed on radiotherapy plus ipilimumab. Some clones in this sample may be carry-over from other donors' samples. CDR3 DNA sequence: TGTGCCAGCAGTTTTATTAATGCAGCCAGCAATTCACCCCTCCACTTT. Its protein product is CASSFINAASNSPLHF.